The T cell receptor beta chain described here comes from a study of molecular identifiers for immune sequencing clone quantification. Listed TCR primers, together with previously described methods, were used for the bulk TCR libraries. MiXCR, run by TCRdb on the PCR reads, gives a single entry per CDR3 protein. The table lists 40,000 or so distinct CDR3 sequences, under 25% of them singletons. This clonotype occurred many times. In germline, CDR1 is SGHTA, CDR2 FQGNSA. V shed 5 bases and J 3 bases; nucleotides not matched to a gene: 12. The CDR3 contains 17 residues. The V and J genes are TRBV7-2 and TRBJ2-1; 8 bases agree with TRBD2. This TCR came from a human donor in good health. Some libraries in this study had Jurkat cell RNA spiked in. Sequenced: naive CD8+ T cells from blood, with Jurkat cell RNA spiked in. The subset: FACS-sorted CD8+CD4-CCR7+CD45RA+ naive T cells. The CDR3 sequence: CASSPGLAIKDYNEQFF. CDR3 nucleotide sequence: TGTGCCAGCAGCCCAGGACTAGCAATAAAAGACTACAATGAGCAGTTCTTC. The whole variable domain, filled in from reference TRBV7-2 and TRBJ2-1, reads GAGVSQSPSNKVTEKGKDVELRCDPISGHTALYWYRQSLGQGLEFLIYFQGNSAPDKSGLPSDRFSAERTGGSVSTLTIQRTQQEDSAVYLCASSPGLAIKDYNEQFFGPGTRLTVL.